These T cell receptor beta chains were read from a single sample in a study of blood T cell repertoires in COVID-19. Sequenced by immunoSEQ multiplex PCR; TCRdb stores in-frame clones only, minus some. Altogether 50,000 to 80,000 clones are present, 80% to 95% being singletons, with the ten largest covering around 8.4%. The sample comprised peripheral blood. The source is a woman older than 75 with active COVID-19. Each CDR3 is given with its conserved first and last residue. The D gene is left open where the match is weak. Some rows mark clone size as missing; the rest say once, few, many or name a class of expanded clone.

size: NA; length: 12; J: TRBJ2-3; D: TRBD2; V: TRBV6-5; DNA: TGTGCCAGCAGCGATCGCGGGAGCACGCAGTATTTT; CDR3: CASSDRGSTQYF
size: NA; length: 15; J: TRBJ2-5; D: NA; V: TRBV19; DNA: TGTGCCAGTAGTATAGGCGACAGGGCGGGGGAGACCCAGTACTTC; CDR3: CASSIGDRAGETQYF
size: NA; length: 16; J: TRBJ1-4; D: TRBD1; V: TRBV7-2; DNA: TGTGCCAGCAGCTTAGGGCTCGGGACAGGGGATGAAAAACTGTTTTTT; CDR3: CASSLGLGTGDEKLFF
size: NA; length: 15; J: TRBJ2-5; D: NA; V: TRBV10-1; DNA: TGCGCCAGCAGTGAGCGGGTCGGCAATAAAGAGACCCAGTACTTC; CDR3: CASSERVGNKETQYF
size: NA; length: 17; J: TRBJ1-6; D: TRBD1; V: TRBV28; DNA: TGTGCCAGCAGTCTCGATCCTCCGGGACAGGGTCGTTCACCCCTCCACTTT; CDR3: CASSLDPPGQGRSPLHF
size: NA; length: 19; J: TRBJ2-3; D: TRBD2; V: TRBV11-2; DNA: TGTGCCAGCAGCCACCGTCTGCTAGCGGGCCTACGCAGCACAGATACGCAGTATTTT; CDR3: CASSHRLLAGLRSTDTQYF
size: NA; length: 16; J: TRBJ2-7; D: NA; V: TRBV28; DNA: TGTGCCAGCAGTATCATCAGGGGCCGTGGTGTCTACGAGCAGTACTTC; CDR3: CASSIIRGRGVYEQYF
size: NA; length: 15; J: TRBJ2-3; D: TRBD2; V: TRBV6-1; DNA: TGTGCCAGCAGTGAGAGCGGGGGGCCCACAGATACGCAGTATTTT; CDR3: CASSESGGPTDTQYF
size: NA; length: 15; J: TRBJ2-1; D: TRBD2; V: TRBV5-1; DNA: TGCGCCAGCAGCTTGGATAGCGGGAGCCTGAATGAGCAGTTCTTC; CDR3: CASSLDSGSLNEQFF
size: few; length: 15; J: TRBJ1-4; D: TRBD1; V: TRBV6-5; DNA: TGTGCCAGCAGTTCGACAGGGGGCGGGCATGAAAAACTGTTTTTT; CDR3: CASSSTGGGHEKLFF
size: NA; length: 16; J: TRBJ2-1; D: TRBD2; V: TRBV5-6; DNA: TGTGCCAGCAGCTCAAAGACTAGCGGGGGGGCAGCTGAGCAGTTCTTC; CDR3: CASSSKTSGGAAEQFF
size: NA; length: 16; J: TRBJ2-3; D: TRBD2; V: TRBV6-5; DNA: TGTGCCAGCAGTTACGCTAGCGGGGTCTCTTTCGATACGCAGTATTTT; CDR3: CASSYASGVSFDTQYF
size: NA; length: 13; J: TRBJ2-5; D: NA; V: TRBV12-3/TRBV12-4; DNA: TGTGCCAGCAGTCCCGACTCGGAAGAGACCCAGTACTTC; CDR3: CASSPDSEETQYF
size: NA; length: 16; J: TRBJ2-3; D: TRBD2; V: TRBV3-1/TRBV3-2; DNA: TGTGCCAGCAGCCTAGGACTAGCGGGGGCAGGAGATACGCAGTATTTT; CDR3: CASSLGLAGAGDTQYF
size: once; length: 16; J: TRBJ1-5; D: NA; V: TRBV3-1/TRBV3-2; DNA: TGTGCCAGCAGCCAAGATCTCGTTGGCGGGGCAGGGCCCCAGCATTTT; CDR3: CASSQDLVGGAGPQHF
size: NA; length: 16; J: TRBJ2-5; D: TRBD2; V: TRBV7-6; DNA: TGTGCCAGCAGCTTGGGGTGGAGCGGGAGTGCGGAGACCCAGTACTTC; CDR3: CASSLGWSGSAETQYF
size: NA; length: 19; J: TRBJ1-1; D: NA; V: TRBV27; DNA: TGTGCCAGCAGTCCCCGCTTTTATGAGGGCGCGGGCCTGGACACTGAAGCTTTCTTT; CDR3: CASSPRFYEGAGLDTEAFF
size: once; length: 15; J: TRBJ2-5; D: NA; V: TRBV4-1; DNA: TGCGCCAGCAGCCTGCTAGGGGGAACCCAAGAGACCCAGTACTTC; CDR3: CASSLLGGTQETQYF
size: NA; length: 16; J: TRBJ1-6; D: TRBD1; V: TRBV19; DNA: TGTGCCAGTAGTACTTCCGGGACAGGGGAAAATTCACCCCTCCACTTT; CDR3: CASSTSGTGENSPLHF
size: NA; length: 14; J: TRBJ1-6; D: TRBD1; V: TRBV18; DNA: TGTGCCAGCTCACCAGGGACAGCTAATTCACCCCTCCACTTT; CDR3: CASSPGTANSPLHF
size: NA; length: 12; J: TRBJ1-1; D: NA; V: TRBV5-6; DNA: TGTGCCAGCAGCGGCTGGAGTGCTGAAGCTTTCTTT; CDR3: CASSGWSAEAFF
size: NA; length: 17; J: TRBJ2-2; D: NA; V: TRBV28; DNA: TGTGCCAGCAGTTTACCTGACAGTTCTAGGGACACCGGGGAGCTGTTTTTT; CDR3: CASSLPDSSRDTGELFF
size: NA; length: 15; J: TRBJ1-2; D: NA; V: TRBV27; DNA: TGTGCCAGCAGTTTAGATCCGGCGGGAAACTATGGCTACACCTTC; CDR3: CASSLDPAGNYGYTF
size: NA; length: 15; J: TRBJ2-3; D: TRBD1; V: TRBV5-1; DNA: TGCGCCAGCAGCTTGACAGGGGGCGGGGCAGATACGCAGTATTTT; CDR3: CASSLTGGGADTQYF
size: once; length: 13; J: TRBJ2-7; D: NA; V: TRBV18; DNA: TGTGCCAGCTCACCAGCTAGCCCCCAAGAGCAGTACTTC; CDR3: CASSPASPQEQYF
size: NA; length: 18; J: TRBJ1-6; D: NA; V: TRBV6-1; DNA: TGTGCCAGCAGTGAAGTGCCGACAGGTAGCTCCTATAATTCACCCCTCCACTTT; CDR3: CASSEVPTGSSYNSPLHF
size: NA; length: 14; J: TRBJ2-7; D: TRBD1; V: TRBV28; DNA: TGTGCCAGCAGGCAAGGGGACAGTAAGGGCGAGCAGTACTTC; CDR3: CASRQGDSKGEQYF
size: once; length: 13; J: TRBJ2-7; D: TRBD1; V: TRBV2; DNA: TGTGCCAGCAGTGATCCAGGGGGCGCCGAGCAGTACTTC; CDR3: CASSDPGGAEQYF
size: NA; length: 15; J: TRBJ2-1; D: TRBD1; V: TRBV5-4; DNA: TGTGCCAGCAGAGCAGGGGGTACGGTTTTCGGGTTGGAGTTCTTC; CDR3: CASRAGGTVFGLEFF
size: NA; length: 15; J: TRBJ2-1; D: NA; V: TRBV5-1; DNA: TGCGCCAGCAGCTGGACAGACCACTCCTACAATGAGCAGTTCTTC; CDR3: CASSWTDHSYNEQFF
size: NA; length: 14; J: TRBJ2-3; D: TRBD1; V: TRBV10-1; DNA: TGCGCCAGCAGCGGTACAGGGGGAACAGATACGCAGTATTTT; CDR3: CASSGTGGTDTQYF
size: NA; length: 17; J: TRBJ2-1; D: NA; V: TRBV5-4; DNA: TGTGCCAGCAGCTTGGAACTACAGGGGGGGTATGACAATGAGCAGTTCTTC; CDR3: CASSLELQGGYDNEQFF
size: NA; length: 15; J: TRBJ1-5; D: TRBD1; V: TRBV4-1; DNA: TGCGCCAGCAGCCAAGAGGGACAGGGGCATCAGCCCCAGCATTTT; CDR3: CASSQEGQGHQPQHF
size: NA; length: 13; J: TRBJ1-1; D: NA; V: TRBV2; DNA: TGTGCCAGCAGCAGCACAAGGGGGACTGAAGCTTTCTTT; CDR3: CASSSTRGTEAFF
size: few; length: 14; J: TRBJ2-2; D: NA; V: TRBV24-1; DNA: TGTGCCACCAGAACAGACGCACACACCGGGGAGCTGTTTTTT; CDR3: CATRTDAHTGELFF
size: NA; length: 14; J: TRBJ2-1; D: TRBD1; V: TRBV30; DNA: TGTGCCTGGAGTACAGGACAGGGAAAGAGAGAGCAGTTCTTC; CDR3: CAWSTGQGKREQFF
size: NA; length: 14; J: TRBJ2-1; D: TRBD2; V: TRBV11-2; DNA: TGTGCCAGCAGCTTGGCGGGAGAAGCGAGGGAGCAGTTCTTC; CDR3: CASSLAGEAREQFF
size: NA; length: 14; J: TRBJ2-1; D: TRBD2; V: TRBV30; DNA: TGTGCCTGGACTAGCGGGGCCTCCTACAATGAGCAGTTCTTC; CDR3: CAWTSGASYNEQFF
size: NA; length: 16; J: TRBJ2-1; D: TRBD1; V: TRBV10-2; DNA: TGCGCCAGCTGTCCTCCCGCCGGACAGGGGTTCAATGAGCAGTTCTTC; CDR3: CASCPPAGQGFNEQFF
size: NA; length: 17; J: TRBJ2-1; D: TRBD2; V: TRBV3-1/TRBV3-2; DNA: TGTGCCAGCAGCCAACGCACGGGACTAGCGAGGGCGGATGAGCAGTTCTTC; CDR3: CASSQRTGLARADEQFF
size: NA; length: 14; J: TRBJ1-2; D: NA; V: TRBV19; DNA: TGTGCCAGTAGACCTCCGGGGGGCCGCTATGGCTACACCTTC; CDR3: CASRPPGGRYGYTF
size: NA; length: 14; J: TRBJ2-5; D: TRBD1; V: TRBV6-5; DNA: TGTGCCAGCAGAGCCGACAGGGGGATGGAGACCCAGTACTTC; CDR3: CASRADRGMETQYF
size: NA; length: 17; J: TRBJ2-5; D: TRBD2; V: TRBV24-1; DNA: TGTGCCACCAGTGATCCGACGCCGGGACTAGCGGGAGAGACCCAGTACTTC; CDR3: CATSDPTPGLAGETQYF
size: NA; length: 14; J: TRBJ1-2; D: NA; V: TRBV3-1/TRBV3-2; DNA: TGTGCCAGCAGCCAAGACCCAGGTAACTATGGCTACACCTTC; CDR3: CASSQDPGNYGYTF
size: NA; length: 14; J: TRBJ2-2; D: NA; V: TRBV11-2; DNA: TGTGCCAGCAGCTTAGTTGGAGGCGCCGGGGAGCTGTTTTTT; CDR3: CASSLVGGAGELFF
size: NA; length: 17; J: TRBJ1-2; D: NA; V: TRBV27; DNA: TGTGCCAGCAGTTCCTCCGGGCACAGGTTTCGGAACTATGGCTACACCTTC; CDR3: CASSSSGHRFRNYGYTF
size: NA; length: 15; J: TRBJ1-3; D: NA; V: TRBV3-1/TRBV3-2; DNA: TGTGCCAGCAGCCAAGAGGGGGGATCTGGAAACACCATATATTTT; CDR3: CASSQEGGSGNTIYF
size: NA; length: 16; J: TRBJ1-1; D: NA; V: TRBV27; DNA: TGTGCCAGCCAAACTCTGATTTCGGGGTTGAACACTGAAGCTTTCTTT; CDR3: CASQTLISGLNTEAFF
size: once; length: 15; J: TRBJ2-5; D: NA; V: TRBV24-1; DNA: TGTGCCACCAGTGACCCGACAGGCGGATGGGAGACCCAGTACTTC; CDR3: CATSDPTGGWETQYF
size: few; length: 15; J: TRBJ2-7; D: TRBD1; V: TRBV10-1; DNA: TGCGCCAGCAGTGCCAGGGGGCGCGAAGTAGACGAGCAGTACTTC; CDR3: CASSARGREVDEQYF
size: few; length: 15; J: TRBJ1-5; D: TRBD1; V: TRBV19; DNA: TGTGCCAGTAGTAGGGGACAGGGGAGCAATCAGCCCCAGCATTTT; CDR3: CASSRGQGSNQPQHF
size: few; length: 13; J: TRBJ1-2; D: NA; V: TRBV3-1/TRBV3-2; DNA: TGTGCCAGCAGCCACGGGCCGGGGAATGGCTACACCTTC; CDR3: CASSHGPGNGYTF
size: NA; length: 15; J: TRBJ1-2; D: TRBD1; V: TRBV29-1; DNA: TGCAGCGTTGATGTGTCGACAGGGCATAACTATGGCTACACCTTC; CDR3: CSVDVSTGHNYGYTF
size: NA; length: 13; J: TRBJ2-2; D: TRBD1; V: TRBV5-6; DNA: TGTGCCAGCAGCTTACAGGGGACCCGGGAGCTGTTTTTT; CDR3: CASSLQGTRELFF
size: NA; length: 14; J: TRBJ2-2; D: TRBD1; V: TRBV29-1; DNA: TGCAGCGTTGGAGAGGGACAGAATAGCGGGGAGCTGTTTTTT; CDR3: CSVGEGQNSGELFF
size: NA; length: 13; J: TRBJ2-3; D: NA; V: TRBV2; DNA: TGTGCCAGCAGTCGAGGGCGCTTGGATACGCAGTATTTT; CDR3: CASSRGRLDTQYF
size: NA; length: 14; J: TRBJ2-2; D: TRBD2; V: TRBV10-1; DNA: TGCGCCAGCAGTGGACTAGCGGATACCGGGGAGCTGTTTTTT; CDR3: CASSGLADTGELFF
size: NA; length: 16; J: TRBJ1-1; D: TRBD1; V: TRBV25-1; DNA: TGTGCCAGCAGTTGGGACAGAGATGAAAGCGACACTGAAGCTTTCTTT; CDR3: CASSWDRDESDTEAFF
size: NA; length: 15; J: TRBJ2-3; D: TRBD2; V: TRBV2; DNA: TGTGCCAGCAGTGGGGCTAGCGGAGGCACAGATACGCAGTATTTT; CDR3: CASSGASGGTDTQYF